The sequence of this T cell receptor beta chain was determined in a study of early T cells in non-severe SARS-CoV-2 infection. Study summary: Chains from this unsorted whole-blood bulk RNA could not be paired. Study-level results: Sequences matched to VDJdb favored anti-spike CD8 responses, while private and CD4 specificities were missed.

The CDR3 is 15 amino acids. Germline CDR1 and CDR2: SGHAT and FQNNGV. V trimming: 1 base; J trimming: 2 bases; junction bases outside the gene matches: 4. Individual cDNA molecules each received unique molecular identifiers attached to them. TCRdb reprocessed the 5' RACE reads via MiXCR and lists one record per CDR3 protein. The sample has tens of thousands of distinct CDR3 sequences, 11% seen once. In the case of this clonotype: Antigen unknown.

V gene TRBV11-2 combines with J gene TRBJ2-5; TRBD1 aligns across 7 bases. The source is an adult who was a healthcare worker with PCR-confirmed SARS-CoV-2 infection or an uninfected control (not recorded which). The material was whole blood, obtained at baseline. Here the CDR3 DNA reads TGTGCCAGCAGCTTAGGACGGACAGGTCAAGAGACCCAGTACTTC. Translating gives CASSLGRTGQETQYF.